Listed here are 4 T cell receptor beta chains from one sample, sequenced in a study of OX40 agonist ivuxolimab in advanced cancers. Assay used: immunoSEQ multiplex PCR; TCRdb lists only in-frame clones, some missing. This table has tens of thousands of clones, 80% to 95% appearing once. This material consisted of CD4+ or CD8+ T cells sorted from blood, taken in a trial of the OX40 agonist ivuxolimab. These receptors were collected from an adult with an advanced solid tumor such as melanoma, head and neck, liver or kidney cancer.

This clone has only one observation. V usage is TRBV4-2 and J usage is TRBJ2-2, with D hard to call. This CDR3 has 14 residues. Per the germline V gene, CDR1 is LGHNA and CDR2 is YNFKEQ. Trimming took 4 bases from V and 3 from J, leaving 9 bases between them. Here the CDR3 DNA reads TGTGCCAGCAGCCCCTACGCAGACACCGGGGAGCTGTTTTTT. Residues: CASSPYADTGELFF.

The chain combines TRBV7-3 with TRBJ2-1; no clear D. This CDR3 has 16 residues. V lost 4 bases and J lost 6, with 19 bases in between. CDR1 is SGHTA, CDR2 FQGTGA, per germline. The CDR3 spells CASSYTSSSSSNEQFF. In nucleotides, the CDR3 is TGTGCCAGCAGCTACACTTCCAGTTCTTCGTCCAATGAGCAGTTCTTC.

V gene TRBV4-3 combines with J gene TRBJ2-3; 11 bases match TRBD1. V lost 3 bases and J lost 4; bases outside the gene matches: 6. The germline gives CDR1 LGHNA, CDR2 YSLEER. The CDR3 sequence is 16 residues long. CDR3 residues: CASSQNPGQGADTQYF. The CDR3 coding sequence is TGCGCCAGCAGCCAGAATCCGGGACAGGGGGCAGATACGCAGTATTTT.

This rearrangement joins TRBV7-9 to TRBJ2-3; no clear D gene. V was cut by 5 bases and J by 6 bases, with 9 bases left in between. CDR3 size: 12 residues. CDR1 SEHNR and CDR2 FQNEAQ come from the germline V gene (reference sequence). The CDR3 here is CASSPQLDTQYF. The CDR3 nucleotides read TGTGCCAGCAGCCCCCAGCTGGATACGCAGTATTTT.